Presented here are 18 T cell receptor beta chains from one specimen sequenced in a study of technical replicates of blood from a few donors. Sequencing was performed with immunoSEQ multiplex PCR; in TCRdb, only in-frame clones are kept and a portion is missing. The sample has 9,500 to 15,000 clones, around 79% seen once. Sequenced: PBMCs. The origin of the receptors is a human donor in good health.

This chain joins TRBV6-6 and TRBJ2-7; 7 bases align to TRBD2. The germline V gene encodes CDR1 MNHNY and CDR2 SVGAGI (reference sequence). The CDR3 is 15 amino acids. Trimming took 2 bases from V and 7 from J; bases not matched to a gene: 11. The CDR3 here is CASSYERGAMVEQYF. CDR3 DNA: TGTGCCAGCAGTTACGAGCGGGGAGCTATGGTGGAGCAGTACTTC.

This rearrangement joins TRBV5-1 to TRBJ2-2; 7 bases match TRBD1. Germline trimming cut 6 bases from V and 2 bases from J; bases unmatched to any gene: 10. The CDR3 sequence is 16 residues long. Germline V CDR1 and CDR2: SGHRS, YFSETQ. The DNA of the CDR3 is TGCGCCAGCACCAAAAGGGAAGGGGGCAACACCGGGGAGCTGTTTTTT. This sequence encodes CASTKREGGNTGELFF.

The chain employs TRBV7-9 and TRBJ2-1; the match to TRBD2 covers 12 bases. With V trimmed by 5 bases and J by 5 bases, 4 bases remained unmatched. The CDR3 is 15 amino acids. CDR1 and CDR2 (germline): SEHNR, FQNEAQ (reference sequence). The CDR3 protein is CASSNGLAGNNEQFF. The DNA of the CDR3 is TGTGCCAGCAGCAACGGACTAGCGGGAAACAATGAGCAGTTCTTC.

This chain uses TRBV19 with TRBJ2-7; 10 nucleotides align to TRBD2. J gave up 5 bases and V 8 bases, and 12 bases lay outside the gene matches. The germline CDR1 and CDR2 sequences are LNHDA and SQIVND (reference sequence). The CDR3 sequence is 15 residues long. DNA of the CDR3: TGTGCCAGTTCCCACCTGGCTAGCGGGAGCCACGAGCAGTACTTC. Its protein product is CASSHLASGSHEQYF. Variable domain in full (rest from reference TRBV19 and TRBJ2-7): DGGITQSPKYLFRKEGQNVTLSCEQNLNHDAMYWYRQDPGQGLRLIYYSQIVNDFQKGDIAEGYSVSREKKESFPLTVTSAQKNPTAFYLCASSHLASGSHEQYFGPGTRLTVT.

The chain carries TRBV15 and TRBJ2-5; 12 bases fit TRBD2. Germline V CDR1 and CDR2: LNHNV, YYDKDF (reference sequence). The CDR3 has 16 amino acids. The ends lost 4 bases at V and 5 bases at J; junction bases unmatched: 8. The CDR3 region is CATSTSTSGSRETQYF. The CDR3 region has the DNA TGTGCCACCAGCACCTCGACTAGCGGGAGCCGGGAGACCCAGTACTTC.

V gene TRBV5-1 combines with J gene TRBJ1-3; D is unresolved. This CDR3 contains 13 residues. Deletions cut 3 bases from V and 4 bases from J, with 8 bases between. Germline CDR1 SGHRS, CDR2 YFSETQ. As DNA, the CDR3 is TGCGCCAGCAGCTACGGAGAGGGAAACACCATATATTTT. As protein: CASSYGEGNTIYF.

Here the CDR3 DNA reads TGTGCCTGGAGTGTGGGACAGTACTACGAGCAGTACTTC. Amino acids: CAWSVGQYYEQYF. This sequence joins TRBV30 and TRBJ2-7; TRBD1 matches 7 bases. The germline CDR1 and CDR2 sequences are GTSNPN and SVGIG (reference sequence). The CDR3 runs 13 residues. The V and J ends lost 0 bases and 3 bases, in that order; junction bases with no gene match: 2.

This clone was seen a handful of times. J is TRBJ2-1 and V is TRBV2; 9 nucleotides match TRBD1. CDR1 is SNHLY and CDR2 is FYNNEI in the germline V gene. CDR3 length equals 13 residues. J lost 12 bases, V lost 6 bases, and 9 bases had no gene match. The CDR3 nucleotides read TGTGCCAGCAGATACGGGACAGGGTACGGGCAGTTCTTC. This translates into CASRYGTGYGQFF.

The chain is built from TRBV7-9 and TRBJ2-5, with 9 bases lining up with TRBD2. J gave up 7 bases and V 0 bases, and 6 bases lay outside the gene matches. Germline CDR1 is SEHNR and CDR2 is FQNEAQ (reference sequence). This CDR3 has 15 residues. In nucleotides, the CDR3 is TGTGCCAGCAGCTTAGCAGGTAGCGGGAGTGGGACCCAGTACTTC. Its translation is CASSLAGSGSGTQYF.

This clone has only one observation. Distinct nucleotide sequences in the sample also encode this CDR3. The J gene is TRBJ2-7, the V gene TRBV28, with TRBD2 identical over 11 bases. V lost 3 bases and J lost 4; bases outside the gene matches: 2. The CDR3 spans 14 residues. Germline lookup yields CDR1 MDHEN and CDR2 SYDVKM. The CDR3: CASSLLAGGYEQYF. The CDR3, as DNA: TGTGCCAGCAGTTTGTTAGCGGGAGGGTACGAGCAGTACTTC. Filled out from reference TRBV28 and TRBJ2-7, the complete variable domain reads DVKVTQSSRYLVKRTGEKVFLECVQDMDHENMFWYRQDPGLGLRLIYFSYDVKMKEKGDIPEGYSVSREKKERFSLILESASTNQTSMYLCASSLLAGGYEQYFGPGTRLTVT.

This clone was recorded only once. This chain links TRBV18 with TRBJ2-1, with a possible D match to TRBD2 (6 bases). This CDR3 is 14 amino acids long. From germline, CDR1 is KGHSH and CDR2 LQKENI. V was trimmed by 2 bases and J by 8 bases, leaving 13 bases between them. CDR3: CASSPSSRDYEQFF. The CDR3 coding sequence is TGTGCCAGCTCACCATCATCCAGGGACTATGAGCAGTTCTTC.

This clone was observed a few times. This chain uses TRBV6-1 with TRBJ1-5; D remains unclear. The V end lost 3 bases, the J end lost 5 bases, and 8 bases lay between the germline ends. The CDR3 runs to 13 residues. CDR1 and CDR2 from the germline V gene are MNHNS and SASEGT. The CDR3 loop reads CASSDIRDQPQHF. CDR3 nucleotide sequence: TGTGCCAGCAGTGATATTCGAGATCAGCCCCAGCATTTT.

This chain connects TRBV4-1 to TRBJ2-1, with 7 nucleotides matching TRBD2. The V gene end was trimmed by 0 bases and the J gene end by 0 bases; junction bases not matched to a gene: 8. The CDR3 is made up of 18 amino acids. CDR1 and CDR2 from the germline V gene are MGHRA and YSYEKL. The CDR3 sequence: CASSQDAAGFSSYNEQFF. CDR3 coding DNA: TGCGCCAGCAGCCAAGACGCAGCGGGATTTAGCTCCTACAATGAGCAGTTCTTC.

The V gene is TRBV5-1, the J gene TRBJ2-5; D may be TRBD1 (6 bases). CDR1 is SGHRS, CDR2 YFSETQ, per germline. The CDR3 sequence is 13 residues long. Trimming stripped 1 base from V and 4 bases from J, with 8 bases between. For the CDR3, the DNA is TGCGCCAGCAGCTTGACAGGGCGAGAGACCCAGTACTTC. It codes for CASSLTGRETQYF.

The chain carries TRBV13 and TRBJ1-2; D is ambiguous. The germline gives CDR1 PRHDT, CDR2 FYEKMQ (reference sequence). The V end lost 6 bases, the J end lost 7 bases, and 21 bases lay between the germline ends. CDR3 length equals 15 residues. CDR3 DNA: TGTGCCAGCAGATCGGAGGCAGCCGGAGGTGCTGGCTACACCTTC. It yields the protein CASRSEAAGGAGYTF.

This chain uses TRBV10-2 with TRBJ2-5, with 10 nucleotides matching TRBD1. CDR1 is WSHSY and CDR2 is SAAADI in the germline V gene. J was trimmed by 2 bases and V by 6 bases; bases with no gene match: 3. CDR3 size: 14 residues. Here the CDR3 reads CASRTGGAQETQYF. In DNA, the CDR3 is TGCGCCAGCAGGACAGGGGGCGCACAAGAGACCCAGTACTTC.

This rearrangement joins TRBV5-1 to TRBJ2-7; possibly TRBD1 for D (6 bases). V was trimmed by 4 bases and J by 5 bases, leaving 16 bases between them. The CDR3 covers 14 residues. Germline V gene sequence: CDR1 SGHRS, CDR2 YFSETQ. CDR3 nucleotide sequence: TGCGCCAGCAGCATGACAGGTAGCGACGACGAGCAGTACTTC. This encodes CASSMTGSDDEQYF. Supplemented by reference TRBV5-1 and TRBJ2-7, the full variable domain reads KAGVTQTPRYLIKTRGQQVTLSCSPISGHRSVSWYQQTPGQGLQFLFEYFSETQRNKGNFPGRFSGRQFSNSRSEMNVSTLELGDSALYLCASSMTGSDDEQYFGPGTRLTVT.

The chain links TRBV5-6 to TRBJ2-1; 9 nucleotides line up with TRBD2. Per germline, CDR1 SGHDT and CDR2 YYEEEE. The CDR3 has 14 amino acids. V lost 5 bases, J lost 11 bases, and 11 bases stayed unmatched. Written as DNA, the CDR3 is TGTGCCAGCAGTGACGCTAGCGGGGAAACCAAGCAGTTCTTC. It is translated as CASSDASGETKQFF.